These 25 T cell receptor beta chains were sequenced from one sample in a study of shared T cell receptors in the human thymus. Profiled with immunoSEQ multiplex PCR; TCRdb holds only in-frame clones, not every one. The table lists approximately 730,000 clones, approximately 85% of them singletons. Separately, the same data were catalogued under a study of human thymus T cells.

Sequencing used thymocytes. All receptors derive from a girl under three years old with a congenital heart defect.

This clone appeared once. The rearrangement links TRBV5-1 to TRBJ1-6; 7 bases are shared with TRBD1. The CDR3 runs 14 residues. CDR1 and CDR2 from the germline V gene are SGHRS and YFSETQ. V was clipped by 1 base and J by 8 bases; unmatched bases: 3. The DNA of the CDR3 is TGCGCCAGCAGCTTGTATGACAGGGATTCACCCCTCCACTTT. It translates to CASSLYDRDSPLHF.

J is TRBJ1-2 and V is TRBV11-2; TRBD1 matches 8 bases. The CDR3 spans 11 residues. Trimming at V came to 6 bases and at J to 8 bases, leaving 2 bases not matched to a gene. CDR1 and CDR2 (germline): SGHAT, FQNNGV. The CDR3 DNA reads as TGTGCCAGCAGGACAGGGGAAGGCTACACCTTC. Protein sequence: CASRTGEGYTF.

V is TRBV5-1 and J is TRBJ2-1; D not certain. Trimming removed 0 bases at V and 8 bases at J, with 3 bases between. The CDR3 is 11 amino acids. Germline V CDR1 and CDR2: SGHRS, YFSETQ. This chain's CDR3 is CASSLGHEQFF. The CDR3 DNA follows: TGCGCCAGCAGCTTGGGGCATGAGCAGTTCTTC.

The V call is TRBV29-1, the J call TRBJ2-1; a possible D gene is TRBD1 (5 bases). V was cut by 5 bases and J by 4 bases, with 24 bases left in between. CDR1 is SQVTM and CDR2 is ANQGSEA in the germline V gene. The CDR3 covers 17 residues. CDR3 region: CSVNPRPEWGGYNEQFF. In DNA, the CDR3 is TGCAGCGTTAACCCTCGCCCAGAGTGGGGCGGATACAATGAGCAGTTCTTC.

This chain uses TRBV27 with TRBJ1-1; D uncertain. V lost 5 bases to trimming and J lost 3 bases, with 13 bases between them. Germline CDR1 MNHEY, CDR2 SMNVEV (reference sequence). The CDR3 covers 14 residues. The CDR3 reads CASSTAGRDTEAFF. CDR3 coding DNA: TGTGCCAGCAGTACGGCGGGGAGGGACACTGAAGCTTTCTTT.

CDR3 amino acids: CASRILGVKETQYF. The DNA of the CDR3 is TGTGCCAGCAGGATCCTAGGAGTAAAAGAGACCCAGTACTTC. V and J are TRBV7-2 and TRBJ2-5; D not certain. Between the trimmed V and J ends, which lost 6 bases and 3 bases, there was a span of 14 bases. The CDR3 extends over 14 amino acids. Germline V gene sequence: CDR1 SGHTA, CDR2 FQGNSA. Full variable domain (outside the CDR3, taken from reference TRBV7-2 and TRBJ2-5): GAGVSQSPSNKVTEKGKDVELRCDPISGHTALYWYRQSLGQGLEFLIYFQGNSAPDKSGLPSDRFSAERTGGSVSTLTIQRTQQEDSAVYLCASRILGVKETQYFGPGTRLLVL.

As DNA, the CDR3 is TGTGCCAGCAGCTCGAATGGGATAGCGGACACCTCCTACGAGCAGTACTTC. Its translation is CASSSNGIADTSYEQYF. The genes are TRBV7-6 and TRBJ2-7; possible D gene TRBD2, 6 bases. Trimming stripped 4 bases from V and 0 bases from J, with 19 bases between. There are 17 residues in the CDR3. From germline, CDR1 is SGHVS and CDR2 FNYEAQ.

The CDR3 DNA is TGTGCCAGCAGTCTACTTGGGGTAGGGACAGCGTCCCTCTGGGGCTACACCTTC. Protein sequence: CASSLLGVGTASLWGYTF. The J gene is TRBJ1-2, the V gene TRBV28, with 7 bases aligning to TRBD1. Germline V gene lookup returns CDR1 MDHEN and CDR2 SYDVKM. The CDR3 sequence is 18 residues long. V lost 5 bases and J lost 8; bases outside the gene matches: 23.

V gene TRBV9 combines with J gene TRBJ1-1, with D possibly matching TRBD1 (6 bases). The V and J ends lost 0 bases and 1 base respectively, with 16 bases between them. The germline V gene has CDR1 SGDLS and CDR2 YYNGEE. The CDR3 length is 17 residues. In DNA form, the CDR3 reads TGTGCCAGCAGCGTAGAGATAGGGGGTGGACAGAACACTGAAGCTTTCTTT. It specifies CASSVEIGGGQNTEAFF.

The chain links TRBV14 to TRBJ2-7, with D perhaps TRBD1 (7 bases). CDR1 SGHDN and CDR2 FVKESK come from the germline V gene. This CDR3 is built from 14 residues. V was cut by 1 base and J by 7 bases, with 14 bases left in between. The CDR3 spells CASSQGWRGPEQYF. The CDR3 bases are TGTGCCAGCAGCCAAGGTTGGAGGGGGCCTGAGCAGTACTTC. The full variable domain, with the rest looked up from reference TRBV14 and TRBJ2-7, is EAGVTQFPSHSVIEKGQTVTLRCDPISGHDNLYWYRRVMGKEIKFLLHFVKESKQDESGMPNNRFLAERTGGTYSTLKVQPAELEDSGVYFCASSQGWRGPEQYFGPGTRLTVT.

V gene TRBV10-3 combines with J gene TRBJ1-2, with 7 bases lining up with TRBD1. This CDR3 comprises 16 residues. Germline trimming cut 6 bases from V and 1 base from J; bases unmatched to any gene: 11. Germline V CDR1 and CDR2: ENHRY, SYGVKD. The CDR3 spells CAIRGGGQVDNYGYTF. The CDR3 coding sequence is TGTGCCATCAGAGGCGGCGGACAGGTTGATAACTATGGCTACACCTTC.

The chain is built from TRBV14 and TRBJ2-5; the D gene is possibly TRBD2 (6 bases). The CDR3 sequence is 17 residues long. Germline CDR1 is SGHDN and CDR2 is FVKESK. The V end lost 4 bases, the J end lost 2 bases, and 20 bases lay between the germline ends. The CDR3 sequence: CASSREGGNPRQETQYF. The CDR3 nucleotides are TGTGCCAGCAGCCGAGAGGGAGGCAACCCTAGGCAAGAGACCCAGTACTTC. Variable domain in full (rest from reference TRBV14 and TRBJ2-5): EAGVTQFPSHSVIEKGQTVTLRCDPISGHDNLYWYRRVMGKEIKFLLHFVKESKQDESGMPNNRFLAERTGGTYSTLKVQPAELEDSGVYFCASSREGGNPRQETQYFGPGTRLLVL.

The chain couples TRBV5-4 to TRBJ2-2; 10 positions match TRBD2. V dropped 4 bases and J dropped 3; count of bases not matched to a gene: 6. Germline CDR1 SGHNT, CDR2 YYREEE (reference sequence). The CDR3 has 16 residues. The CDR3: CASSPWTSGDTGELFF. The CDR3 DNA reads TGTGCCAGCAGCCCATGGACTAGCGGTGACACCGGGGAGCTGTTTTTT. The full variable domain, its missing parts supplied by reference TRBV5-4 and TRBJ2-2, is ETGVTQSPTHLIKTRGQQVTLRCSSQSGHNTVSWYQQALGQGPQFIFQYYREEENGRGNFPPRFSGLQFPNYSSELNVNALELDDSALYLCASSPWTSGDTGELFFGEGSRLTVL.

This chain joins TRBV6-1 and TRBJ2-3; a weak D match, TRBD1 (7 bases). Trimming cost V 1 base and J 2 bases, with 16 bases left between them. The CDR3 consists of 17 residues. Looked up from germline, CDR1 is MNHNS and CDR2 is SASEGT. The CDR3 bases are TGTGCCAGCAGTGAAGGACGGGGGACAGCGTACACAGATACGCAGTATTTT. This gives the protein CASSEGRGTAYTDTQYF.

The rearrangement uses TRBV9 and TRBJ2-1; 10 bases are a match to TRBD2. J lost 5 bases, V lost 1 base, and 6 bases had no gene match. This CDR3 region has 16 residues. Germline assignment: CDR1 SGDLS and CDR2 YYNGEE. In DNA form, the CDR3 reads TGTGCCAGCAGCGTACTTTTTCTAGCGGGGGACAATGAGCAGTTCTTC. Protein: CASSVLFLAGDNEQFF.

The chain combines TRBV5-1 with TRBJ2-3; 7 bases line up with TRBD2. J was trimmed by 6 bases and V by 0 bases; bases with no gene match: 10. CDR1 and CDR2 (germline): SGHRS, YFSETQ. The CDR3 extends over 16 amino acids. The CDR3 nucleotides are TGCGCCAGCAGCTTGGGGTTGACGGGGGGTAAGGATACGCAGTATTTT. Its translation is CASSLGLTGGKDTQYF.

The V gene is TRBV5-4, the J gene TRBJ2-2; D is perhaps TRBD1 (5 bases). Germline assignment: CDR1 SGHNT and CDR2 YYREEE (reference sequence). This CDR3 comprises 18 residues. V was pared by 6 bases and J by 0 bases, with 21 bases between. The CDR3 reads CASKAYGETASNTGELFF. The CDR3 coding sequence is TGTGCCAGCAAAGCTTATGGTGAGACAGCCTCGAACACCGGGGAGCTGTTTTTT.

This rearrangement joins TRBV27 to TRBJ2-1, with 8 bases aligning to TRBD2. The J segment lost 4 bases and the V segment lost 1 base, leaving 3 bases of the junction unmatched. Germline CDR1 and CDR2: MNHEY and SMNVEV (reference sequence). This CDR3 spans 15 amino acids. In DNA, the CDR3 is TGTGCCAGCAGTTTATTCGGGGGGGCGTACAATGAGCAGTTCTTC. Amino acid sequence: CASSLFGGAYNEQFF.

The J gene is TRBJ1-4, the V gene TRBV6-1; D possibly corresponds to TRBD1 (6 bases). CDR1 and CDR2 from the germline V gene are MNHNS and SASEGT. Trimming removed 6 bases from V and 8 bases from J, with 13 bases in between. CDR3 length: 13 amino acids. The chain's CDR3 is CASRTGQKEKLFF. The CDR3 DNA follows: TGTGCCAGCAGAACAGGGCAAAAGGAAAAACTGTTTTTT.

The chain is built from TRBV4-2 and TRBJ1-2, with D possibly TRBD1 on 6 matching bases. The CDR3 loop spans 14 amino acids. V dropped 4 bases and J dropped 4 bases, with 13 bases sitting between them. Germline assignment: CDR1 LGHNA and CDR2 YNFKEQ. The CDR3 coding sequence is TGTGCCAGCAGCCGCACAGGGATCGGCTATGGCTACACCTTC. Amino acids: CASSRTGIGYGYTF.

The CDR3 nucleotides are TGTGCCAGCAGCCACACATACGGGTCTATGGGCTACGAGCAGTACTTC. It encodes CASSHTYGSMGYEQYF. The rearrangement links TRBV11-2 to TRBJ2-7, with D uncertain. The CDR3 is 16 residues long. CDR1 SGHAT and CDR2 FQNNGV come from the germline V gene. The V gene lost 5 bases and the J gene lost 3 bases, with 20 bases spanning the gap.

The rearrangement joins TRBV5-1 to TRBJ2-3; TRBD2 matches at 12 bases. The CDR3 length is 19 residues. After removal of 0 bases from V and 1 base from J, the junction contained 9 bases not matched to a gene. Germline values: CDR1 SGHRS, CDR2 YFSETQ. CDR3 in amino acids: CASSLARTSGEGCTDTQYF. In DNA form, the CDR3 reads TGCGCCAGCAGCTTGGCCAGGACTAGCGGGGAGGGTTGCACAGATACGCAGTATTTT.

The chain couples TRBV5-1 to TRBJ1-2, with D possibly matching TRBD1 (5 bases). The CDR3 runs 15 residues. Germline V gives CDR1 SGHRS, CDR2 YFSETQ. The ends were cut back, 4 bases at V and 5 bases at J, with 18 bases in the middle. CDR3 sequence: CASSPGTPQRYGYTF. DNA for the CDR3: TGCGCCAGCAGCCCGGGGACTCCTCAGAGGTATGGCTACACCTTC.

CDR3 amino acids: CASSLDPSGGAETQYF. The CDR3 region has the DNA TGTGCCAGCAGCTTGGATCCTAGCGGGGGGGCCGAGACCCAGTACTTC. The gene calls are TRBV5-4 and TRBJ2-5; 12 bases align to TRBD2. V lost 0 bases, J lost 5 bases, and 5 bases stayed unmatched. The CDR3 has 16 amino acids. Germline V gives CDR1 SGHNT, CDR2 YYREEE (reference sequence).

This chain connects TRBV7-9 to TRBJ1-6; no definite D call. CDR3 length: 15 residues. The V gene lost 1 base and the J gene lost 14 bases, with 18 bases spanning the gap. Germline loops: CDR1 SEHNR, CDR2 FQNEAQ (reference sequence). The CDR3 sequence is CASSLGEPGHSSLHF. CDR3 nucleotides: TGTGCCAGCAGCTTAGGGGAGCCCGGCCATTCTTCCCTCCACTTT.